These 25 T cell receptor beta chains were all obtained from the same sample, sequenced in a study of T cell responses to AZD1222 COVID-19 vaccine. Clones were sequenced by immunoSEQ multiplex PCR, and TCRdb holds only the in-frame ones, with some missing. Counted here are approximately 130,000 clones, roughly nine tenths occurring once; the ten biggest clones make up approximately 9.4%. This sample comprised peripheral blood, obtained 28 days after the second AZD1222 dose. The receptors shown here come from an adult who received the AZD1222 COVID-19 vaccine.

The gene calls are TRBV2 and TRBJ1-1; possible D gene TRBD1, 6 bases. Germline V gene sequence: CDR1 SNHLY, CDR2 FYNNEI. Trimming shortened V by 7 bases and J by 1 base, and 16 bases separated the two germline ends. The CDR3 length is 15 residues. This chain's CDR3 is CASISGQGWNTEAFF. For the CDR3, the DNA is TGTGCCAGCATCTCAGGCCAGGGGTGGAACACTGAAGCTTTCTTT.

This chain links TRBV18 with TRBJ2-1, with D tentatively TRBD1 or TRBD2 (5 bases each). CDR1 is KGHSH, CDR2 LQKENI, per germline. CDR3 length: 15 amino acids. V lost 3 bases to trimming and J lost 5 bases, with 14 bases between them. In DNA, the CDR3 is TGTGCCAGCTCACCCCGGGGCAGCCGAGACAATGAGCAGTTCTTC. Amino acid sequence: CASSPRGSRDNEQFF. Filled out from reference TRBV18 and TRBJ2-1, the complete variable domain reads NAGVMQNPRHLVRRRGQEARLRCSPMKGHSHVYWYRQLPEEGLKFMVYLQKENIIDESGMPKERFSAEFPKEGPSILRIQQVVRGDSAAYFCASSPRGSRDNEQFFGPGTRLTVL.

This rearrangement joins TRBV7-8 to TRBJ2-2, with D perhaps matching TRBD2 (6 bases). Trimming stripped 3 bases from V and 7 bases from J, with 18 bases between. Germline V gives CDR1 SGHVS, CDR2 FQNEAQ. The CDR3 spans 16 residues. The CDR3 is CASSFLQRATGGELFF. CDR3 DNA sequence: TGTGCCAGCAGCTTCCTGCAGCGGGCAACGGGCGGGGAGCTGTTTTTT.

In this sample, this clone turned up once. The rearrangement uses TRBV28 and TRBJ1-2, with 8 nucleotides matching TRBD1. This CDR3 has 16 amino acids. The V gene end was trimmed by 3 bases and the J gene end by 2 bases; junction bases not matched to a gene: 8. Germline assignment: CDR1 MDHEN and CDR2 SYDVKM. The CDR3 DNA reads TGTGCCAGCAGTTTGGCGTCCGGGACAGGCAACTATGGCTACACCTTC. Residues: CASSLASGTGNYGYTF.

The CDR3 coding sequence is TGTGCCAGCAGTGCTGCCGGGGCGACAGGGTCTCTTTATGGCTACACCTTC. Translated: CASSAAGATGSLYGYTF. The chain joins TRBV25-1 to TRBJ1-2; 7 bases match TRBD1. V dropped 4 bases and J dropped 5; count of bases not matched to a gene: 16. Germline-derived CDR1 and CDR2 are MGHDK and SYGVNS. The CDR3 has 17 amino acids.

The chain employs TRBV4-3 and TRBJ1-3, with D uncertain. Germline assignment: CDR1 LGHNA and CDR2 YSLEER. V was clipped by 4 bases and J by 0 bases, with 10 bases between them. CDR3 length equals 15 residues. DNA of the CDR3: TGCGCCAGCAGCCTCAACAGAGTCTCTGGAAACACCATATATTTT. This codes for CASSLNRVSGNTIYF.

This CDR3 is CASSEGQPYSPLHF. CDR3 DNA: TGCGCCAGCAGCGAAGGCCAGCCATATTCACCCCTCCACTTT. This chain links TRBV10-1 with TRBJ1-6; no clear D. Germline CDR1 and CDR2: WNHNN and SYGVQD (reference sequence). V lost 6 bases and J 8 bases, leaving 14 bases between the germline ends. This CDR3 region has 14 residues.

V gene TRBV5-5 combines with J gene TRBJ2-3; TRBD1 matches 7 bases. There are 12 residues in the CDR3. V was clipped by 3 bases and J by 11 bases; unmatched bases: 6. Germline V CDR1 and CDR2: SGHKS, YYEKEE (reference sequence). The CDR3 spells CASSWDSPVQYF. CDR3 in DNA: TGTGCCAGCAGCTGGGACAGCCCAGTGCAGTATTTT. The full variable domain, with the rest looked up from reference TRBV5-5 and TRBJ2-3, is DAGVTQSPTHLIKTRGQQVTLRCSPISGHKSVSWYQQVLGQGPQFIFQYYEKEERGRGNFPDRFSARQFPNYSSELNVNALLLGDSALYLCASSWDSPVQYFGPGTRLTVL.

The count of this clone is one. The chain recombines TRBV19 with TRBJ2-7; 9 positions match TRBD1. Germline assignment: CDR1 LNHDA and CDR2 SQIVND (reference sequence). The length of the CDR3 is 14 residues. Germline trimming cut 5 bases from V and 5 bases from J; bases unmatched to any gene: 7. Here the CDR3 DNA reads TGTGCCAGTAGTTCCCGGGACAGGGACCACGAGCAGTACTTC. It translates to CASSSRDRDHEQYF.

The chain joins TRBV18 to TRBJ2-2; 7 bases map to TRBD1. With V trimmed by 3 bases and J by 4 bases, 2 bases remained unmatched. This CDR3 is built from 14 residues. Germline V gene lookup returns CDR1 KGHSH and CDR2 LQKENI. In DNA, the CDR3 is TGTGCCAGCTCACCGCCAGGGGGCACCGGGGAGCTGTTTTTT. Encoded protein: CASSPPGGTGELFF.

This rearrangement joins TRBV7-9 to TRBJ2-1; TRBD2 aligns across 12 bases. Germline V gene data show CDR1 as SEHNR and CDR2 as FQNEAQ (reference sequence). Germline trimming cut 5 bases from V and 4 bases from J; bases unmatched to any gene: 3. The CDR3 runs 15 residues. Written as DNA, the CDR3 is TGTGCCAGCAGCCCGACTAGCGGGAGATACAATGAGCAGTTCTTC. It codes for CASSPTSGRYNEQFF. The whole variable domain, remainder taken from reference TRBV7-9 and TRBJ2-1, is DTGVSQNPRHKITKRGQNVTFRCDPISEHNRLYWYRQTLGQGPEFLTYFQNEAQLEKSRLLSDRFSAERPKGSFSTLEIQRTEQGDSAMYLCASSPTSGRYNEQFFGPGTRLTVL.

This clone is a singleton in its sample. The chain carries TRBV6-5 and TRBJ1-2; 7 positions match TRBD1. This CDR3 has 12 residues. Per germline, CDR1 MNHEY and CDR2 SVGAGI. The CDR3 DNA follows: TGTGCTGCCCAGACAGGGAACTATGGCTACACCTTC. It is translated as CAAQTGNYGYTF.

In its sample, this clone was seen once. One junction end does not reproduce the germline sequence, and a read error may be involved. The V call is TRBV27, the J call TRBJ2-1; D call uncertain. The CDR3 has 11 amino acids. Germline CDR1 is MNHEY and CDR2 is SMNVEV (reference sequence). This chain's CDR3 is CASSLGVEEFF. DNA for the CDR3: TGTGCCAGCAGTTTAGGGGTTGAGGAGTTCTTC.

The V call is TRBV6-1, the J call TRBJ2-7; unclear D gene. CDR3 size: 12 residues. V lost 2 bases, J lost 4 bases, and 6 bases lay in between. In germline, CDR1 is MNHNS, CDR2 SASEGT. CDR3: CASSERGYEQYF. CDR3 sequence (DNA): TGTGCCAGCAGTGAAAGAGGTTACGAGCAGTACTTC.

CDR3 in DNA: TGTGCCAGCAGTTTACAGGGACGCTCCTACGAGCAGTACTTC. As protein: CASSLQGRSYEQYF. The genes are TRBV6-2 or TRBV6-3 and TRBJ2-7; tentative D call: TRBD1 (6 bases). This CDR3 region has 14 residues. V gave up 4 bases and J gave up 0 bases, with 10 bases separating them. Germline CDR1 and CDR2: MNHEY and SVGEGT.

The DNA of the CDR3 is TGTGCCAGTAGTCCTCAAGGACGGGACGGATTACCCTACACCTTC. Translation gives CASSPQGRDGLPYTF. J is TRBJ1-2 and V is TRBV19; perhaps TRBD1 as D (5 bases). CDR1 and CDR2 (germline): LNHDA, SQIVND (reference sequence). The CDR3 runs 15 residues. V lost 5 bases and J lost 10, with 23 bases in between.

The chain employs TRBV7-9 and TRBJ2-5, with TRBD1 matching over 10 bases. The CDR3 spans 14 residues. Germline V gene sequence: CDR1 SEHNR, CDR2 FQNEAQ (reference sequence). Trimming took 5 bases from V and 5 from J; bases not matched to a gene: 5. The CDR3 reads CASSQGQGRETQYF. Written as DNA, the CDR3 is TGTGCCAGCAGCCAGGGACAGGGGAGGGAGACCCAGTACTTC.

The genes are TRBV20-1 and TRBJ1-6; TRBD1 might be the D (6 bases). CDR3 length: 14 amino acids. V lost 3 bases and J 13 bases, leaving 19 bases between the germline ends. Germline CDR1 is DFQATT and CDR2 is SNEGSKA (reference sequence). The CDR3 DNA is TGCAGTGCTAGTGGAACTTGGGACACCGGTCCCCTCCACTTT. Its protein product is CSASGTWDTGPLHF.

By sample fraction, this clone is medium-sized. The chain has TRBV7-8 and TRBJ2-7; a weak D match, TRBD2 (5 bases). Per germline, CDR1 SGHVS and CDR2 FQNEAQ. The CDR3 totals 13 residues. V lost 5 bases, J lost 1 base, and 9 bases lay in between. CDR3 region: CASSREGSYEQYF. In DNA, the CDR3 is TGTGCCAGCAGCCGGGAAGGTTCCTACGAGCAGTACTTC.

The CDR3 sequence: CASSEQGWGNTIYF. The CDR3, as DNA: TGTGCCAGCAGTGAACAGGGGTGGGGGAACACCATATATTTT. The chain is built from TRBV2 and TRBJ1-3; tentatively, D is TRBD1 (6 bases). The CDR3 totals 14 residues. Trimming took 2 bases from V and 7 from J, leaving 12 bases between them. Per germline, CDR1 SNHLY and CDR2 FYNNEI.

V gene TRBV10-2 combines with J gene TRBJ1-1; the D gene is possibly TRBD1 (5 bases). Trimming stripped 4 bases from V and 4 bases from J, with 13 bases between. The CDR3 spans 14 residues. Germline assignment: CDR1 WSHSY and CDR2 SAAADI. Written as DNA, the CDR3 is TGCGCCAGCAGTGTGGAGGGGCGGGGCACTGAAGCTTTCTTT. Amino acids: CASSVEGRGTEAFF.

The CDR3 coding sequence is TGCAGCGTTTTGTTGGCAGGGGATCAGCCCCAGCATTTT. Its protein product is CSVLLAGDQPQHF. The J gene is TRBJ1-5, the V gene TRBV29-1; weak D call: TRBD1 (6 bases). Germline V gives CDR1 SQVTM, CDR2 ANQGSEA. Trimming cost V 5 bases and J 5 bases, with 13 bases left between them. This CDR3 region has 13 residues.

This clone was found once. CDR3 residues: CASSQDISARRDTQYF. CDR3 DNA: TGCGCCAGCAGCCAAGATATCAGCGCCCGCAGAGATACGCAGTATTTT. This chain uses TRBV4-3 with TRBJ2-3; D unclear. This CDR3 is built from 16 residues. Trimming removed 0 bases at V and 5 bases at J, with 15 bases between. Germline CDR1 is LGHNA and CDR2 is YSLEER.

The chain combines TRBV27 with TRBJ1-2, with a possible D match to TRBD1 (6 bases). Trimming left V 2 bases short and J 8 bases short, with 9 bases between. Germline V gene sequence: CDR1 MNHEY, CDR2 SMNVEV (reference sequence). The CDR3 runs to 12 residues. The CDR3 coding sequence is TGTGCCAGCAGTTTAAAGGGGGAGGGCTACACCTTC. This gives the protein CASSLKGEGYTF.

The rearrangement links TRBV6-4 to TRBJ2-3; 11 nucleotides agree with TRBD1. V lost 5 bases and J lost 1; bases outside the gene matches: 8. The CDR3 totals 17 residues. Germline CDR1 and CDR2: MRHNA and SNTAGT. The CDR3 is CASSRSAGQGGTDTQYF. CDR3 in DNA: TGTGCCAGCAGTCGTTCGGCGGGACAGGGGGGCACAGATACGCAGTATTTT.